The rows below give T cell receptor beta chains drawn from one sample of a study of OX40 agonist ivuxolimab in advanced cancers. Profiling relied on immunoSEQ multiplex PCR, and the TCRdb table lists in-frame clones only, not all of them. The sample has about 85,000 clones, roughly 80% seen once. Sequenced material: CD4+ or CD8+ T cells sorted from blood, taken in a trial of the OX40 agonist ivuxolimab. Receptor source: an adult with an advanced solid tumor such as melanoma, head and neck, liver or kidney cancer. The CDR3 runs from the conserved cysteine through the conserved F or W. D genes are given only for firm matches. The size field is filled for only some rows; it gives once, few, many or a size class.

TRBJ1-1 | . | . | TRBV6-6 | TGTGCCAGCAGTTACCTGGACCTGGCCGAAGCTTTCTTT | CASSYLDLAEAFF
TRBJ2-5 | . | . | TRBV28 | TGTGCCAGCAGCCCCGGGGGGCAGTTCGGTGAAGCCCAGTACTTC | CASSPGGQFGEAQYF
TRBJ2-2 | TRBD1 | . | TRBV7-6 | TGTGCCAGCAGCAAGACAGGGCCCACCGGGGAGCTGTTTTTT | CASSKTGPTGELFF
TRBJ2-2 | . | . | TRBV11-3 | TGTGCCAGCAGCCCGCCCCTCAGAGACACCGGGGAGCTGTTTTTT | CASSPPLRDTGELFF
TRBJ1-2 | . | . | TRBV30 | TGTGCCTGGAATGCGGGACACCAAAACTATGGCTACACCTTC | CAWNAGHQNYGYTF
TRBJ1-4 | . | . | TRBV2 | TGTGCCAGCAGTGATGAACGGGCTAATGAAAAACTGTTTTTT | CASSDERANEKLFF
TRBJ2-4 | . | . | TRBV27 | TGTGCCAGCAGTCTGGATTGGGGAAACATTCAGTACTTC | CASSLDWGNIQYF
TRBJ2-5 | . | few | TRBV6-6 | TGTGCCAGCAGTCAGGGGCGAGAGACCCAGTACTTC | CASSQGRETQYF
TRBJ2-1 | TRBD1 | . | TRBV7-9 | TGTGCCAGCAGCTTAGCGTCCGGACAGGCCAATGAGCAGTTCTTC | CASSLASGQANEQFF
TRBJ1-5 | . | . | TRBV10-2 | TGCGCCAGCAGTGAAAAAGACAGCCACAATCAGCCCCAGCATTTT | CASSEKDSHNQPQHF
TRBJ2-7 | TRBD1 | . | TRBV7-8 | TGTGCCAGCAGCCCTAGCGCCGGGACAGGTTACTCCTACGAGCAGTACTTC | CASSPSAGTGYSYEQYF
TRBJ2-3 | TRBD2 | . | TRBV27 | TGTGCCAGCAGTTTCCTACTAGCGGGAGGGGTCGATACGCAGTATTTT | CASSFLLAGGVDTQYF
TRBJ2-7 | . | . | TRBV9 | TGTGCCAGCAGCGTAGGGACAGGGAGGGTAGAGCAGTACTTC | CASSVGTGRVEQYF
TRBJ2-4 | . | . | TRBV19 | TGTGCCAGTAGTATTTACCCAGGGAGGGGGGCAAAAAACATTCAGTACTTC | CASSIYPGRGAKNIQYF
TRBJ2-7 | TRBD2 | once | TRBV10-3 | TGTGCCATCAGGGGGGGGTCTTCCGAGCAGTACTTC | CAIRGGSSEQYF
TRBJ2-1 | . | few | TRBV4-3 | TGCGCCAGCAGCCATTCCGCTTTGGGCAATGAGCAGTTCTTC | CASSHSALGNEQFF
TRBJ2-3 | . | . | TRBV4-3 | TGCGCCAGCAGCCAAGATTACGGGCGGGTTGATACGCAGTATTTT | CASSQDYGRVDTQYF
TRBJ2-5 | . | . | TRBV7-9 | TGTGCCAGCAGCCGCGTTCCGGAAGCTGGAGAGACCCAGTACTTC | CASSRVPEAGETQYF
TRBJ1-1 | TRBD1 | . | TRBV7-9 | TGTGCCAGCACCGACCCCCCGGACAGGGTCAACACTGAAGCTTTCTTT | CASTDPPDRVNTEAFF
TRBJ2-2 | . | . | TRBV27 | TGTGCCAGCAGTTTGGTCGCCGGGGAGCTGTTTTTT | CASSLVAGELFF
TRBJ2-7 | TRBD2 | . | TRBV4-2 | TGTGCCAGCAGCCAACCTCTACTAGCGGGAGGTAACGAGCAGTACTTC | CASSQPLLAGGNEQYF
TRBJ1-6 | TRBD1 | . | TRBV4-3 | TGCGCCAGCAGCCAAGATCCGACAGGGAGTAATTCACCCCTCCACTTT | CASSQDPTGSNSPLHF
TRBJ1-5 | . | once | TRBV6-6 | TGTGCCAGCAGTCCGGGCGCCCAAGGGAGCAATCAGCCCCAGCATTTT | CASSPGAQGSNQPQHF